Reported below is one TCR beta chain. The data are from a study of blood T cell repertoires in COVID-19. Study summary: Samples representing acute and convalescent COVID-19 were sourced from the United States, Italy and Spain. PBMCs, B-cell-depleted T cells, or T cells were the source of the cDNA or gDNA that made up the material.

Germline V CDR1 and CDR2: MNHEY, SVGAGI. CDR3 length: 14 residues. V was cut by 8 bases and J by 4 bases, with 15 bases left in between. The table came from immunoSEQ multiplex PCR; TCRdb's copy has only in-frame clones and leaves some out. Among approximately 57,000 clones listed, over 65% were seen once. The sequencing input was peripheral blood. This TCR was sampled from a man between 40 and 49 years old with active COVID-19. The gene calls are TRBV6-5 and TRBJ2-1; TRBD1 might be the D (6 bases). DNA for the CDR3: TGTGCCAGCGTAAGGGAGAGGGGGTACAATGAGCAGTTCTTC. This gives the protein CASVRERGYNEQFF.